The entry below gives a single T cell receptor beta chain sequence along with its context. Antigen unknown. TCRdb keeps only in-frame clones here, not all; method: immunoSEQ multiplex PCR. The sample contains 23,000 or so clones, over 65% of which appear only once. CDR3 size: 13 residues. Trimming took 6 bases from V and 3 from J; bases not matched to a gene: 7. Germline V gene data show CDR1 as SQVTM and CDR2 as ANQGSEA. As healthy controls, the study included blood donors who had a median age of approximately 50 years (range roughly 20-70) and were 55% to 70% female. By positive magnetic bead selection, CD4+ and CD8+ cells were isolated, and their purity was checked by flow cytometry. This sample was included in a study of somatic mutations in cytotoxic T cells in rheumatoid arthritis. Notes on the study in general: Among patients with rheumatoid arthritis, but not healthy controls, CD8+ clonality increased with age.

Sequenced material: CD8+ T cells sorted from blood. J is TRBJ2-7 and V is TRBV29-1; 8 bases are shared with TRBD1. This receptor was taken from a woman in her late teens or twenties in good health. CDR3 bases: TGCAGCGTCGAGGGACAGGAGCTCTACGAGCAGTACTTC. Protein product: CSVEGQELYEQYF.